The next 4 T cell receptor beta chains were all read from a single sample in a study of cytomegalovirus exposure and HLA in healthy donors (dated by TCRdb to 2015 to 2018). Library generation was performed with the immunoSEQ multiplex PCR assay. TCRdb stores this immuneACCESS table with in-frame sequences only. Part of the clones is absent; in the studies checked, under half of the shortfall reflects unresolved V genes, and no reason is known for the rest. The sample table shows some 170,000 clones, and under 90% are seen once. Over 9% of the sample goes to the ten largest clones. Source material: PBMCs. The receptors originated from a woman aged 18-29 years in good health and CMV-seropositive.

This chain uses TRBV30 with TRBJ2-1; D perhaps matches TRBD1 (6 bases). From germline, CDR1 is GTSNPN and CDR2 SVGIG (reference sequence). The CDR3 length is 14 residues. V was pared by 1 base and J by 4 bases, with 11 bases between. CDR3 residues: CAWSESGVYNEQFF. As DNA, the CDR3 is TGTGCCTGGAGTGAATCAGGGGTGTACAATGAGCAGTTCTTC.

This sequence joins TRBV6-5 and TRBJ2-1, with 12 positions matching TRBD1. Trimming removed 6 bases from V and 6 bases from J; junction bases left unmatched: 6. Germline V gene sequence: CDR1 MNHEY, CDR2 SVGAGI. CDR3 length equals 15 residues. The CDR3 DNA sequence: TGTGCCAGCAGGCTACCGGGACAGGGGGCCAATGAGCAGTTCTTC. It specifies CASRLPGQGANEQFF.

The chain uses TRBV2 and TRBJ2-2, with D tentatively TRBD2 (5 bases). Trimming left V 4 bases short and J 5 bases short, with 23 bases between. This CDR3 comprises 18 residues. Germline V CDR1 and CDR2: SNHLY, FYNNEI. CDR3 coding DNA: TGTGCCAGCAGTGTCCCGCTCCAGGCGGGCCTAAGGACCGGGGAGCTGTTTTTT. It specifies CASSVPLQAGLRTGELFF.

The chain is built from TRBV6-6 and TRBJ2-7; D is undetermined. The CDR3 spans 12 residues. Germline V CDR1 and CDR2: MNHNY, SVGAGI (reference sequence). V shed 10 bases and J shed 0 bases, with 10 bases lying between them. CDR3 amino acids: CATYRSSYEQYF. The CDR3 nucleotides are TGTGCCACTTATAGGAGCTCCTACGAGCAGTACTTC.